Included here is one T cell receptor (beta chain) sequence, with context. Assay used: immunoSEQ multiplex PCR; TCRdb lists only in-frame clones, some missing. The data contain about 170,000 clones, about 88% of them seen just once; the ten biggest clones take up 25% to 30%. The record originates from a study of blood T cell repertoires in COVID-19. Looking at the study overall: PBMCs, B-cell-depleted T cells, or T cells provided the cDNA or gDNA that made up the material.

The CDR3 has 16 amino acids. V shed 3 bases and J 4 bases; nucleotides not matched to a gene: 5. Germline assignment: CDR1 KGHDR and CDR2 SFDVKD. This TCR came from a man aged 55 to 70 with acute or convalescent COVID-19. The specimen sequenced was peripheral blood. The V gene is TRBV24-1, the J gene TRBJ2-2; 9 positions agree with TRBD1. The CDR3: CATSDPGQGRTGELFF. The CDR3 DNA reads as TGTGCCACCAGTGATCCGGGACAGGGTCGCACCGGGGAGCTGTTTTTT.